This entry describes one T cell receptor beta chain. The antigen it binds to is not known. There are no base qualities to consult, and no much larger clone falls within one base. The immunoSEQ Assay, a bias-controlled multiplex PCR, was used to amplify TCRbeta CDR3 regions from genomic DNA. The authors processed their data as follows. Within the assay, amplification of reference gene primers was used to estimate how many nucleated cells each sample contained. Sequence reads were collapsed and filtered to measure the absolute abundance of every unique TCRbeta CDR3 rearrangement. Productive Simpson clonality was computed per sample as the square root of Simpson's diversity index over productive rearrangements. TCRdb carries this immuneACCESS record with in-frame sequences only. Its versions omit some clonotypes, under half of them owing to an unresolved V gene in the studies checked, with the rest unexplained. For V, J and clone size, that table is used; D and trimming come from the DNA. Within this sample are roughly 180,000 clones, with roughly 94% of them counted one time only. 0.76% of the sample comes from the top ten.

At one collaborating source in Seattle, patients were enrolled during active infection and were followed longitudinally through the course of disease. Each collaborating institution followed its own protocols to collect whole blood in K2EDTA tubes. Collaborator samples were shipped for TCRbeta analysis as frozen whole blood, isolated PBMCs, or DNA extracted from either sample type. The sample originates from a study of blood T cell repertoires in COVID-19 (dated by TCRdb to 2020 to 2022). Some background on the complete study: Samples from collaborators originated in the United States, Italy and Spain and spanned both the acute and convalescent phases of COVID-19. The material from the prospective study consisted of cDNA or gDNA derived from T cells, B-cell-depleted T cells, or PBMCs. The dataset comprised deeply sampled blood TCRbeta repertoires from subjects exposed to, actively infected with, or recovered from COVID-19. The repertoires were released in a freely available public database meant as a resource for research on the immune response to SARS-CoV-2. Samples were obtained from the ongoing ImmuneRACE study (first 160 participants) and from some 1,200 subjects provided by 6 global collaborators. Sample metadata almost always included a de-identified subject ID, COVID-19 status, age in years and sex. Where available, HLA class I and class II types were obtained from metadata supplied by the sample provider rather than from assay-based typing.

Study-wide conclusions, independent of this receptor: How much clinical and demographic metadata was included differed by source and by participant, and the metadata was provided uncurated.

This receptor was identified in a man in his thirties or forties with COVID-19, enrolled during active disease. The sample consisted of peripheral blood.

The CDR3 region: CASSRGQGGNGEQYF. The sequenced DNA: TGTGCCAGCAGCCGAGGACAGGGAGGTAATGGGGAGCAGTACTTC. The chain links TRBV3-1 (or the pseudogene TRBV3-2) with TRBJ2-7; 8 middle bases align to TRBD1. In the germline V gene (reference sequence), CDR1 corresponds to LGHDT and CDR2 to YNNKEL. The CDR3 measures 15 amino acids from cysteine to phenylalanine. Only the CDR3 portion is preserved as DNA: 45 bases, with reading frame beginning at the first base. Trimmed from V: 4 bases; trimmed from J: 7 bases; junction bases lacking a gene match: 12.